The 30 T cell receptor beta chains presented below share a single source sample, sequenced in a study of blood T cell repertoires in COVID-19. Produced via immunoSEQ multiplex PCR; TCRdb's table is partial and in-frame only. In the table there are around 250,000 clones, about 82% of which are singletons. Sequences were obtained from peripheral blood. The receptors shown here come from a woman over 75 with COVID-19, enrolled during active disease.

This clone was found a few times. This chain uses TRBV7-8 with TRBJ1-5, with D unclear. Germline lookup yields CDR1 SGHVS and CDR2 FQNEAQ. The CDR3 covers 16 residues. Trimming cost V 4 bases and J 3 bases, with 16 bases left between them. The CDR3 DNA reads as TGTGCCAGCAGCTCGAGGAGGGTGGAACCCAATCAGCCCCAGCATTTT. It codes for CASSSRRVEPNQPQHF.

The chain couples TRBV29-1 to TRBJ2-2; no definite D call. Trimming pared 0 bases from V and 2 bases from J, leaving 10 bases between. Germline V lookup: CDR1 SQVTM, CDR2 ANQGSEA. This CDR3 has 15 amino acids. The CDR3 is CSVEDQTYNTGELFF. The CDR3 DNA is TGCAGCGTTGAAGATCAGACATATAACACCGGGGAGCTGTTTTTT.

The V call is TRBV2, the J call TRBJ2-2, with a tentative D call TRBD2 (6 bases). Trimming cost V 2 bases and J 2 bases, with 12 bases left between them. CDR1 is SNHLY, CDR2 FYNNEI, per germline. The CDR3 runs to 16 residues. CDR3 sequence reads: CASSEYNSGNTGELFF. For the CDR3, the DNA is TGTGCCAGCAGTGAATATAATAGCGGAAACACCGGGGAGCTGTTTTTT. Full variable domain (rest looked up from reference TRBV2 and TRBJ2-2): EPEVTQTPSHQVTQMGQEVILRCVPISNHLYFYWYRQILGQKVEFLVSFYNNEISEKSEIFDDQFSVERPDGSNFTLKIRSTKLEDSAMYFCASSEYNSGNTGELFFGEGSRLTVL.

The V and J genes are TRBV11-2 and TRBJ2-1, with D possibly matching TRBD2 (7 bases). The CDR3 has 15 residues. Germline CDR1 and CDR2: SGHAT and FQNNGV. V was pared by 8 bases and J by 7 bases, with 21 bases between. The CDR3 sequence: CASAKGGGLGNEQFF. CDR3 sequence (DNA): TGTGCCAGCGCCAAGGGGGGAGGGCTCGGGAATGAGCAGTTCTTC.

The chain combines TRBV15 with TRBJ2-7; D may be TRBD1 (5 bases). The CDR3 loop spans 14 amino acids. V was pared by 0 bases and J by 3 bases, with 9 bases between. Germline CDR1 reads LNHNV; CDR2 reads YYDKDF (reference sequence). Here the CDR3 reads CATSREGEGYEQYF. CDR3 nucleotides: TGTGCCACCAGCAGAGAAGGGGAAGGCTACGAGCAGTACTTC.

This clone was observed a handful of times. The J gene is TRBJ1-1, the V gene TRBV18; D not resolved. Germline assignment: CDR1 KGHSH and CDR2 LQKENI. V was pared by 5 bases and J by 1 base, with 8 bases between. This CDR3 is built from 13 residues. CDR3 region: CASSSNTNTEAFF. CDR3 DNA sequence: TGTGCCAGCTCATCCAACACGAACACTGAAGCTTTCTTT.

This chain uses TRBV11-2 with TRBJ1-4; no reliable D call. Trimming removed 5 bases at V and 8 bases at J, with 15 bases between. This CDR3 spans 14 amino acids. Germline V gene lookup returns CDR1 SGHAT and CDR2 FQNNGV. The CDR3 sequence: CASSPSLTREKLFF. The CDR3 DNA reads TGTGCCAGCAGCCCCTCTTTAACTAGAGAAAAACTGTTTTTT. The whole variable domain, filled in from reference TRBV11-2 and TRBJ1-4, reads EAGVAQSPRYKIIEKRQSVAFWCNPISGHATLYWYQQILGQGPKLLIQFQNNGVVDDSQLPKDRFSAERLKGVDSTLKIQPAKLEDSAVYLCASSPSLTREKLFFGSGTQLSVL.

The V and J genes are TRBV5-5 and TRBJ2-7; 9 bases are a match to TRBD1. Germline CDR1 reads SGHKS; CDR2 reads YYEKEE (reference sequence). This CDR3 comprises 13 residues. V gave up 2 bases and J gave up 6 bases; unmatched junction bases: 3. The DNA of the CDR3 is TGTGCCAGCAGCTTCGGACAGGGGCTCGAGCAGTACGTC. It translates to CASSFGQGLEQYV.

V gene TRBV6-5 combines with J gene TRBJ1-1; TRBD1 might be the D (5 bases). Trimming shortened V by 0 bases and J by 4 bases, and 12 bases separated the two germline ends. Germline V gene data show CDR1 as MNHEY and CDR2 as SVGAGI. The length of the CDR3 is 15 residues. The CDR3 loop reads CASSYSDQGTTEAFF. CDR3 in DNA: TGTGCCAGCAGTTACTCCGACCAGGGTACCACTGAAGCTTTCTTT.

This rearrangement joins TRBV6-2 or TRBV6-3 to TRBJ1-2, with D uncertain. With 6 bases removed from V and 2 bases from J, the gap between germline ends came to 16 bases. Per germline, CDR1 MNHEY and CDR2 SVGEGT. The length of the CDR3 is 15 residues. For the CDR3, the DNA is TGTGCCAGCAGCTCGCGGGCGGAAGGGAACTATGGCTACACCTTC. Translated, it gives CASSSRAEGNYGYTF.

J is TRBJ2-3 and V is TRBV9; no definite D call. CDR3 length equals 14 residues. Trimming cost V 3 bases and J 4 bases, with 12 bases left between them. CDR1 SGDLS and CDR2 YYNGEE come from the germline V gene. The CDR3 here is CASSESSIADTQYF. The DNA of the CDR3 is TGTGCCAGCAGCGAATCCTCCATAGCAGATACGCAGTATTTT.

The rearrangement links TRBV19 to TRBJ1-3, with D uncertain. V was pared by 3 bases and J by 1 base, with 16 bases between. The CDR3 sequence is 17 residues long. Germline lookup yields CDR1 LNHDA and CDR2 SQIVND (reference sequence). DNA for the CDR3: TGTGCCAGTAGTATTCGCTTAGCCCCGCCGTCTGGAAACACCATATATTTT. It is translated as CASSIRLAPPSGNTIYF.

Only one count was recorded for this clone. V usage is TRBV12-3 or TRBV12-4 and J usage is TRBJ2-1; D remains ambiguous. CDR3 length equals 13 residues. Trimming removed 3 bases at V and 6 bases at J, with 9 bases between. Here the CDR3 DNA reads TGTGCCAGCAGTTTCTTGGAGTTCAATGAGCAGTTCTTC. This translates into CASSFLEFNEQFF.

The chain carries TRBV6-6 and TRBJ1-1; tentatively, D is TRBD1 (6 bases). This CDR3 is built from 13 residues. V dropped 6 bases and J dropped 2 bases, with 10 bases sitting between them. The germline CDR1 and CDR2 sequences are MNHNY and SVGAGI (reference sequence). The CDR3 is CASRRGTNTEAFF. The CDR3 DNA reads as TGTGCCAGCAGGAGGGGGACAAACACTGAAGCTTTCTTT.

This clone has just one count. The rearrangement links TRBV2 to TRBJ1-5, with D maybe TRBD1 (5 bases). The V gene's germline CDR1 is SNHLY and CDR2 FYNNEI. Between the trimmed V and J ends, which lost 4 bases and 7 bases, there was a span of 11 bases. There are 13 residues in the CDR3. CDR3 residues: CASSVEGVQPQHF. The CDR3 region has the DNA TGTGCCAGCAGTGTTGAAGGGGTCCAGCCCCAGCATTTT.

The chain combines TRBV7-9 with TRBJ1-4; possibly TRBD1 for D (5 bases). This CDR3 has 15 residues. V gave up 3 bases and J gave up 5 bases, with 13 bases separating them. Germline CDR1 reads SEHNR; CDR2 reads FQNEAQ (reference sequence). CDR3 coding DNA: TGTGCCAGCAGCTTGGGGCAGGTTCCAAATGAAAAACTGTTTTTT. The encoded protein is CASSLGQVPNEKLFF.

The chain uses TRBV28 and TRBJ1-5; 7 nucleotides match TRBD1. Germline CDR1 reads MDHEN; CDR2 reads SYDVKM. CDR3 size: 16 residues. Losses at the gene ends were 2 bases for V and 0 bases for J; bases not matched to a gene: 4. The CDR3 DNA sequence: TGTGCCAGCAGTTTAACAGGGGTCGTTAGCAATCAGCCCCAGCATTTT. Encoded protein: CASSLTGVVSNQPQHF.

The CDR3 protein is CASSLWTGSNTEAFF. DNA for the CDR3: TGTGCCAGCAGTCTGTGGACAGGATCGAACACTGAAGCTTTCTTT. This rearrangement joins TRBV5-6 to TRBJ1-1; 7 nucleotides match TRBD1. Unmatched junction bases numbered 8, after V lost 5 bases and J lost 1 base. This CDR3 has 15 amino acids. Germline V gene lookup returns CDR1 SGHDT and CDR2 YYEEEE.

The V call is TRBV10-3, the J call TRBJ1-1; D is ambiguous. The CDR3 extends over 13 amino acids. The germline V gene encodes CDR1 ENHRY and CDR2 SYGVKD. V lost 6 bases and J lost 5, with 13 bases in between. CDR3 bases: TGTGCCATCAGGGCAGGATCGGAAACTGAAGCTTTCTTT. Its protein is CAIRAGSETEAFF.

J is TRBJ2-3 and V is TRBV5-6, with TRBD2 as a possible D gene (5 bases). CDR1 is SGHDT and CDR2 is YYEEEE in the germline V gene. CDR3 length: 13 residues. The ends were cut back, 1 base at V and 9 bases at J, with 12 bases in the middle. The CDR3 is CASSLFGLRTQYF. The CDR3 coding sequence is TGTGCCAGCAGCTTGTTCGGACTCCGGACGCAGTATTTT.

The genes are TRBV5-1 and TRBJ2-2, with 10 bases aligning to TRBD2. The J segment lost 4 bases and the V segment lost 2 bases, leaving 2 bases of the junction unmatched. CDR3 length equals 15 residues. From germline, CDR1 is SGHRS and CDR2 YFSETQ. The CDR3 bases are TGCGCCAGCAGCTTTAGCGGGGGGACCACCGGGGAGCTGTTTTTT. Translation gives CASSFSGGTTGELFF. The complete variable domain, with remaining parts taken from reference TRBV5-1 and TRBJ2-2, reads KAGVTQTPRYLIKTRGQQVTLSCSPISGHRSVSWYQQTPGQGLQFLFEYFSETQRNKGNFPGRFSGRQFSNSRSEMNVSTLELGDSALYLCASSFSGGTTGELFFGEGSRLTVL.

This rearrangement joins TRBV5-4 to TRBJ2-1; 9 bases agree with TRBD1. Germline CDR1 reads SGHNT; CDR2 reads YYREEE (reference sequence). V lost 4 bases, J lost 6 bases, and 2 bases stayed unmatched. The CDR3 sequence is 13 residues long. DNA for the CDR3: TGTGCCAGCAGCAAGACAGGGGGCAATGAGCAGTTCTTC. This encodes CASSKTGGNEQFF. The full variable domain, its missing parts supplied by reference TRBV5-4 and TRBJ2-1, is ETGVTQSPTHLIKTRGQQVTLRCSSQSGHNTVSWYQQALGQGPQFIFQYYREEENGRGNFPPRFSGLQFPNYSSELNVNALELDDSALYLCASSKTGGNEQFFGPGTRLTVL.

V usage is TRBV29-1 and J usage is TRBJ1-4; unclear D gene. The CDR3 runs to 12 residues. V shed 4 bases and J shed 7 bases, with 10 bases lying between them. Germline-derived CDR1 and CDR2 are SQVTM and ANQGSEA. The CDR3: CSVVSGTEKLFF. The CDR3 DNA reads TGCAGCGTTGTTTCGGGAACTGAAAAACTGTTTTTT.

V gene TRBV19 combines with J gene TRBJ2-7; 7 bases are a match to TRBD2. Trimming took 7 bases from V and 4 from J; bases not matched to a gene: 10. The germline V gene has CDR1 LNHDA and CDR2 SQIVND (reference sequence). This CDR3 has 14 amino acids. Written as DNA, the CDR3 is TGTGCCAGTAATCCGGGGGGAAGGGGATACGAGCAGTACTTC. Residues: CASNPGGRGYEQYF.

V and J are TRBV2 and TRBJ1-5; no firm D call. The V gene's germline CDR1 is SNHLY and CDR2 FYNNEI. The V end was cut by 7 bases, the J end by 5 bases, with 12 bases between. The CDR3 is 13 residues long. The CDR3: CASNLFNYQPQHF. CDR3 sequence (DNA): TGTGCCAGCAATCTATTTAATTATCAGCCCCAGCATTTT.

The chain is built from TRBV7-3 and TRBJ2-5; TRBD1 aligns across 10 bases. CDR1 SGHTA and CDR2 FQGTGA come from the germline V gene. CDR3 length: 17 amino acids. The junction had 17 bases not matched to a gene; V was cut back by 9 bases and J by 4 bases. This CDR3 reads CARLRDRGPDGGETQYF. Here the CDR3 DNA reads TGTGCCAGATTACGGGACAGGGGACCCGATGGGGGAGAGACCCAGTACTTC.

In nucleotides, the CDR3 is TGTGCCAGCAGCACCCAGACTAGCGGGGGACACTACGAGCAGTACTTC. The encoded protein is CASSTQTSGGHYEQYF. The rearrangement links TRBV7-8 to TRBJ2-7; TRBD2 aligns across 12 bases. J lost 3 bases, V lost 5 bases, and 8 bases had no gene match. The CDR3 has 16 residues. CDR1 and CDR2 (germline): SGHVS, FQNEAQ. Based on the CDR3 plus reference TRBV7-8 and TRBJ2-7, the full variable domain is GAGVSQSPRYKVAKRGQDVALRCDPISGHVSLFWYQQALGQGPEFLTYFQNEAQLDKSGLPSDRFFAERPEGSVSTLKIQRTQQEDSAVYLCASSTQTSGGHYEQYFGPGTRLTVT.

This clone was recorded only once. This chain uses TRBV28 with TRBJ1-1; TRBD1 aligns across 7 bases. The CDR3 runs 14 residues. Germline V gives CDR1 MDHEN, CDR2 SYDVKM. V shed 3 bases and J 4 bases; nucleotides not matched to a gene: 5. DNA of the CDR3: TGTGCCAGCAGTTTGAGGGGGCTAGTCACTGAAGCTTTCTTT. This codes for CASSLRGLVTEAFF. Together with reference TRBV28 and TRBJ1-1, the CDR3 gives the full variable domain: DVKVTQSSRYLVKRTGEKVFLECVQDMDHENMFWYRQDPGLGLRLIYFSYDVKMKEKGDIPEGYSVSREKKERFSLILESASTNQTSMYLCASSLRGLVTEAFFGQGTRLTVV.

On this clone itself: Other DNA sequences from this sample encode an identical CDR3 as well. The genes are TRBV5-6 and TRBJ1-1; D gene ambiguous. The CDR3 extends over 14 amino acids. The V end lost 0 bases, the J end lost 1 base, and 7 bases lay between the germline ends. Per germline, CDR1 SGHDT and CDR2 YYEEEE. The CDR3 region is CASSLGQKNTEAFF. Here the CDR3 DNA reads TGTGCCAGCAGCTTGGGGCAGAAGAACACTGAAGCTTTCTTT. Combining the CDR3 with reference TRBV5-6 and TRBJ1-1 gives the whole variable domain DAGVTQSPTHLIKTRGQQVTLRCSPKSGHDTVSWYQQALGQGPQFIFQYYEEEERQRGNFPDRFSGHQFPNYSSELNVNALLLGDSALYLCASSLGQKNTEAFFGQGTRLTVV.

Remarks on this clone: An end of the junction differs from the germline gene, which may be a read error. The chain links TRBV7-7 to TRBJ2-5, with TRBD1 identical over 7 bases. The V gene's germline CDR1 is SSHAT and CDR2 FNYEAQ (reference sequence). This CDR3 is built from 15 residues. The CDR3 is CASSSQTGRRETQYF. In DNA form, the CDR3 reads TGTGCTAGCAGCTCTCAGACAGGGAGAAGAGAGACCCAGTACTTC.